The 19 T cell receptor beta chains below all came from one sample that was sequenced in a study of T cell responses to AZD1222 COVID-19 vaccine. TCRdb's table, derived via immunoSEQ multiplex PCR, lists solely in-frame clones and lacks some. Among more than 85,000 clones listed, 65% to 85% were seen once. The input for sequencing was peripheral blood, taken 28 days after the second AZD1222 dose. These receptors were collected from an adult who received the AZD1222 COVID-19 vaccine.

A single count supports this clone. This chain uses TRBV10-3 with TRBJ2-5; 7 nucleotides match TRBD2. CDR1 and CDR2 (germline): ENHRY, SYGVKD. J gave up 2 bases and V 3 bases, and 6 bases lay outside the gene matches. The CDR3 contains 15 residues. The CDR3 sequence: CAISDPGGGQETQYF. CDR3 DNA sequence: TGTGCCATCAGTGATCCTGGGGGGGGTCAAGAGACCCAGTACTTC.

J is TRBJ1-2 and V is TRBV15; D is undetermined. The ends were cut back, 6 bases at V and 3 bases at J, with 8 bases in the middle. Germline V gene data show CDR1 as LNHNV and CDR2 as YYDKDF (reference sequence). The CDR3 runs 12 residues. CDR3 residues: CATSAGDYGYTF. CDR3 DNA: TGTGCCACCAGTGCCGGGGACTATGGCTACACCTTC.

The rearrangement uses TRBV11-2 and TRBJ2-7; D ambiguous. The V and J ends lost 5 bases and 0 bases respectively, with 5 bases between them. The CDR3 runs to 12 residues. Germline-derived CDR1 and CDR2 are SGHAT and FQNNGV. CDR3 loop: CASSRSSYEQYF. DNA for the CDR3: TGTGCCAGCAGCCGGAGCTCCTACGAGCAGTACTTC. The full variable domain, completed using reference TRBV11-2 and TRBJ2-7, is EAGVAQSPRYKIIEKRQSVAFWCNPISGHATLYWYQQILGQGPKLLIQFQNNGVVDDSQLPKDRFSAERLKGVDSTLKIQPAKLEDSAVYLCASSRSSYEQYFGPGTRLTVT.

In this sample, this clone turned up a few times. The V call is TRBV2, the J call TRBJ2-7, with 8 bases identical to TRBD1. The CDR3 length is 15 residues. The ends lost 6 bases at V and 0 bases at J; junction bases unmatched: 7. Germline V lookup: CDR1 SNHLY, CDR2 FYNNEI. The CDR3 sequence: CASRKGQVSSYEQYF. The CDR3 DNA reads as TGTGCCAGCAGGAAGGGACAGGTCAGCTCCTACGAGCAGTACTTC. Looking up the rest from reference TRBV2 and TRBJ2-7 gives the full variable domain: EPEVTQTPSHQVTQMGQEVILRCVPISNHLYFYWYRQILGQKVEFLVSFYNNEISEKSEIFDDQFSVERPDGSNFTLKIRSTKLEDSAMYFCASRKGQVSSYEQYFGPGTRLTVT.

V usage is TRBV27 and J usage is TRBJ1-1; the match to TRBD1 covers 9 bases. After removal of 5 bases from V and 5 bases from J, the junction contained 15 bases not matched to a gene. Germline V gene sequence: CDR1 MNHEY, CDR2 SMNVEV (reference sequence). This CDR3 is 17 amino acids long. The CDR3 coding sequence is TGTGCCAGCAGTCTATACCGGGACAGGGTCGGGGGGACTGAAGCTTTCTTT. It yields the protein CASSLYRDRVGGTEAFF.

The CDR3 protein is CASSPGQGRVEQYF. The CDR3 region has the DNA TGTGCCAGCTCACCAGGTCAGGGTAGGGTCGAGCAGTACTTC. The rearrangement links TRBV18 to TRBJ2-7; D might be TRBD1 (5 bases). This CDR3 comprises 14 residues. Between the trimmed V and J ends, which lost 2 bases and 6 bases, there was a span of 14 bases. Germline V CDR1 and CDR2: KGHSH, LQKENI.

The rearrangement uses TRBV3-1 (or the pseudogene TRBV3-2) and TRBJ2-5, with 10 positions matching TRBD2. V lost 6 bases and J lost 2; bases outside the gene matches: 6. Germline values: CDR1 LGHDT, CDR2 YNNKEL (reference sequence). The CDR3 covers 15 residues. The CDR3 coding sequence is TGTGCCAGCAGGTTGACTAGCGGGCCTCAAGAGACCCAGTACTTC. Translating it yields CASRLTSGPQETQYF.

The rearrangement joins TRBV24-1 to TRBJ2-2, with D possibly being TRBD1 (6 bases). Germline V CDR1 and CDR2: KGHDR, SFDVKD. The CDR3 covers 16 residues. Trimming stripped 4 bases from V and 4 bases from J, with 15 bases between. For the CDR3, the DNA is TGTGCCACCAGTGAAGGCCCAGGGGTGGGCACCGGGGAGCTGTTTTTT. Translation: CATSEGPGVGTGELFF.

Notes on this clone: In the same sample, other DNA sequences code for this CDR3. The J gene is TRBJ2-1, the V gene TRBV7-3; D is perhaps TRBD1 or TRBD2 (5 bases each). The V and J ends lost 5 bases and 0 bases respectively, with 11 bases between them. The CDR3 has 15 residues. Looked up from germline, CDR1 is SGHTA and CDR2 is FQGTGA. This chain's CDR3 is CASSLRGSSYNEQFF. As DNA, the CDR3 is TGTGCCAGCAGCCTCCGGGGCAGCTCCTACAATGAGCAGTTCTTC.

CDR3 nucleotides: TGCGCCAGCAGCGGAGGGGACAAGGGATCACCCCAGCATTTT. Encoded protein: CASSGGDKGSPQHF. This chain uses TRBV5-1 with TRBJ1-5, with a weak D call TRBD1 (6 bases). The CDR3 runs 14 residues. The V end lost 4 bases, the J end lost 10 bases, and 18 bases lay between the germline ends. Germline CDR1 reads SGHRS; CDR2 reads YFSETQ.

CDR3 coding DNA: TGTGCCAGCAGTAACACCGGGACAGGTATCCATGAGCAGTTCTTC. Translating gives CASSNTGTGIHEQFF. The chain combines TRBV6-5 with TRBJ2-1; 8 bases align to TRBD1. Germline trimming cut 5 bases from V and 8 bases from J; bases unmatched to any gene: 11. Per the germline V gene, CDR1 is MNHEY and CDR2 is SVGAGI. CDR3 length: 15 residues.

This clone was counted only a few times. As DNA, the CDR3 is TGTGCCAGCAGCCAAGCGGCTACTGCTGAGCAGTTCTTC. Translation gives CASSQAATAEQFF. The rearrangement joins TRBV3-1 (or the pseudogene TRBV3-2) to TRBJ2-1; unclear D gene. The CDR3 has 13 amino acids. Germline V lookup: CDR1 LGHDT, CDR2 YNNKEL (reference sequence). Trimming took 1 base from V and 9 from J, leaving 10 bases between them.

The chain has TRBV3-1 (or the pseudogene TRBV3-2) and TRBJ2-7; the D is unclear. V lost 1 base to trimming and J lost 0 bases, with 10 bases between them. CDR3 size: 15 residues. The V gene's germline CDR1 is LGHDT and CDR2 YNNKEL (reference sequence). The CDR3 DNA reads TGTGCCAGCAGCCAAGGACCACTGAGCTCCTACGAGCAGTACTTC. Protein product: CASSQGPLSSYEQYF.

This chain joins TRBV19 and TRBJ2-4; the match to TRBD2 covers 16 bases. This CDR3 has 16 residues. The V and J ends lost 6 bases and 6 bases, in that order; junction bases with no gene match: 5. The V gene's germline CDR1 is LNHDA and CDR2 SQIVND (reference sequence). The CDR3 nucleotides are TGTGCCAGTAGCAAGGGACTAGCGGGAGGGTTAAACATTCAGTACTTC. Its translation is CASSKGLAGGLNIQYF.

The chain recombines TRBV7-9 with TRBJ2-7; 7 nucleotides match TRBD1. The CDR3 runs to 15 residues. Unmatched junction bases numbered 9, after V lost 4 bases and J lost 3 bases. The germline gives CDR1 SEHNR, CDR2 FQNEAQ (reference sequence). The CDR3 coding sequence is TGTGCCAGCAGCTCCGACAGGGTGAGACTCTACGAGCAGTACTTC. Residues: CASSSDRVRLYEQYF.

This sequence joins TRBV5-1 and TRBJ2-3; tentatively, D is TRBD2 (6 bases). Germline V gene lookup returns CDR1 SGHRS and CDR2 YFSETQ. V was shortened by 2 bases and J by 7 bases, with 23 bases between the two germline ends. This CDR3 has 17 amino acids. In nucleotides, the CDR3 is TGCGCCAGCAGCTTTCTCTCCGGGGGTCCCGTCATGAATACGCAGTATTTT. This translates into CASSFLSGGPVMNTQYF.

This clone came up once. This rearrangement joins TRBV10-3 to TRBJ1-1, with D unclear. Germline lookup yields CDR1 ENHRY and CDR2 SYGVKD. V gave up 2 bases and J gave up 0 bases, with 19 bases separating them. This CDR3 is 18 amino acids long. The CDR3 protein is CAISETGPGRVLNTEAFF. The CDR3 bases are TGTGCCATCAGTGAGACTGGGCCAGGCAGAGTATTGAACACTGAAGCTTTCTTT.

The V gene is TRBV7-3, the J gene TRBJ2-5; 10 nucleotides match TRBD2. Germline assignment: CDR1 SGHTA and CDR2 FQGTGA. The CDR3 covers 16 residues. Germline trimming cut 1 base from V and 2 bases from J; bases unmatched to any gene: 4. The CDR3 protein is CASSLMASGGQETQYF. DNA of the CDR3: TGTGCCAGCAGCTTAATGGCTAGCGGGGGACAAGAGACCCAGTACTTC.

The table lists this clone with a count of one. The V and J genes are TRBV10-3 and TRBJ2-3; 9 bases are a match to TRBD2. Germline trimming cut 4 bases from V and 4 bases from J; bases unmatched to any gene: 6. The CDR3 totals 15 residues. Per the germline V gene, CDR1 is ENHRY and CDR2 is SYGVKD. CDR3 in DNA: TGTGCCATCAGTGTGGGACTAGCAGGAGCAGATACGCAGTATTTT. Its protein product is CAISVGLAGADTQYF.